The next 29 T cell receptor beta chains were all read from a single sample in a study of cytomegalovirus exposure and HLA in healthy donors. This PCR relied on a set of 60 Vbeta primers and 13 Jbeta primers. Clones were sequenced by immunoSEQ multiplex PCR, and TCRdb holds only the in-frame ones, with some missing. The sample records 150,000 to 200,000 clones, around three quarters being singletons. Input material: PBMCs. These receptors were obtained from a woman aged 45-65 years in good health and CMV-seronegative.

V usage is TRBV11-2 and J usage is TRBJ2-5, with TRBD1 matching 9 bases. Germline-derived CDR1 and CDR2 are SGHAT and FQNNGV. Trimming took 6 bases from V and 7 from J; bases not matched to a gene: 9. The CDR3 totals 14 residues. The chain's CDR3 is CASSLRSGQGTQYF. The CDR3 DNA reads TGTGCCAGCAGTCTCCGGTCGGGACAGGGGACCCAGTACTTC. The full variable domain, rest sourced from reference TRBV11-2 and TRBJ2-5, is EAGVAQSPRYKIIEKRQSVAFWCNPISGHATLYWYQQILGQGPKLLIQFQNNGVVDDSQLPKDRFSAERLKGVDSTLKIQPAKLEDSAVYLCASSLRSGQGTQYFGPGTRLLVL.

This rearrangement joins TRBV7-9 to TRBJ2-7; TRBD2 aligns across 7 bases. This CDR3 spans 18 amino acids. CDR1 SEHNR and CDR2 FQNEAQ come from the germline V gene (reference sequence). V was clipped by 4 bases and J by 2 bases; unmatched bases: 17. CDR3 loop: CASSSPQVWAGVPYEQYF. In DNA, the CDR3 is TGTGCCAGCAGCTCTCCCCAAGTGTGGGCGGGAGTCCCCTACGAGCAGTACTTC.

This chain joins TRBV10-1 and TRBJ2-2, with 8 bases identical to TRBD1. Per the germline V gene, CDR1 is WNHNN and CDR2 is SYGVQD (reference sequence). The CDR3 is 17 amino acids. The ends lost 6 bases at V and 1 base at J; junction bases unmatched: 10. The CDR3 spells CASREPGQAVNTGELFF. In nucleotides, the CDR3 is TGCGCCAGCAGGGAACCGGGACAGGCGGTGAACACCGGGGAGCTGTTTTTT.

The chain is built from TRBV4-2 and TRBJ2-1; 14 positions agree with TRBD2. This CDR3 comprises 16 residues. The ends lost 3 bases at V and 6 bases at J; junction bases unmatched: 4. Germline lookup yields CDR1 LGHNA and CDR2 YNFKEQ. Here the CDR3 DNA reads TGTGCCAGCAGCCAGGACGGGACTAGCGGGGGCAATGAGCAGTTCTTC. Translating it yields CASSQDGTSGGNEQFF.

About this clone itself: Mismatch with germline at one junction end may stem from a read error. The rearrangement links TRBV7-9 to TRBJ1-1, with D unresolved. This CDR3 is 10 amino acids long. Germline lookup yields CDR1 SEHNR and CDR2 FQNEAQ (reference sequence). The CDR3 DNA is TGTGCCAGCAGCTTATCGGCTCTGACTTTT. This encodes CASSLSALTF.

V usage is TRBV28 and J usage is TRBJ1-1; TRBD1 agrees at 7 bases. The CDR3 length is 15 residues. Germline CDR1 MDHEN, CDR2 SYDVKM. J was trimmed by 2 bases and V by 5 bases; bases with no gene match: 8. For the CDR3, the DNA is TGTGCCAGCAGTAGAAGAGACAGGGCCAACACTGAAGCTTTCTTT. Translated, it gives CASSRRDRANTEAFF.

The gene calls are TRBV11-1 and TRBJ1-4, with 7 bases lining up with TRBD1. The CDR3 covers 17 residues. Germline V gene sequence: CDR1 SGHAT, CDR2 FQDESV (reference sequence). Germline trimming cut 3 bases from V and 6 bases from J; bases unmatched to any gene: 13. In DNA form, the CDR3 reads TGTGCCAGCAGCTTGGCTTACGTCGGACAGGCATATGAAAAACTGTTTTTT. Its protein is CASSLAYVGQAYEKLFF. Filled out from reference TRBV11-1 and TRBJ1-4, the complete variable domain reads EAEVAQSPRYKITEKSQAVAFWCDPISGHATLYWYRQILGQGPELLVQFQDESVVDDSQLPKDRFSAERLKGVDSTLKIQPAELGDSAMYLCASSLAYVGQAYEKLFFGSGTQLSVL.

The chain uses TRBV9 and TRBJ1-1; tentatively, D is TRBD1 (6 bases). With 0 bases removed from V and 3 bases from J, the gap between germline ends came to 12 bases. Germline CDR1 and CDR2: SGDLS and YYNGEE. This CDR3 comprises 15 residues. The CDR3 nucleotides read TGTGCCAGCAGCGTAGGGGGGCTTGGGTACACTGAAGCTTTCTTT. Its protein is CASSVGGLGYTEAFF.

This clone was seen a handful of times. V and J are TRBV7-2 and TRBJ1-1; 7 bases fit TRBD1. J gave up 5 bases and V 3 bases, and 6 bases lay outside the gene matches. The CDR3 has 14 residues. Germline values: CDR1 SGHTA, CDR2 FQGNSA. CDR3 nucleotide sequence: TGTGCCAGCAGCTTGAGGGGGCTTTGGACTGAAGCTTTCTTT. Translated: CASSLRGLWTEAFF.

The rearrangement uses TRBV14 and TRBJ1-1, with D unresolved. Germline CDR1 reads SGHDN; CDR2 reads FVKESK. The CDR3 is 16 amino acids. The V end lost 4 bases, the J end lost 10 bases, and 25 bases lay between the germline ends. The CDR3 here is CASSPRYGPPLPRAFF. Here the CDR3 DNA reads TGTGCCAGCAGCCCTAGGTACGGCCCCCCACTCCCCCGAGCTTTCTTT.

The rearrangement joins TRBV19 to TRBJ1-1; tentatively, D is TRBD1 (6 bases). The V gene's germline CDR1 is LNHDA and CDR2 SQIVND (reference sequence). Trimming left V 5 bases short and J 2 bases short, with 9 bases between. The CDR3 covers 13 residues. CDR3: CASSQDRNTEAFF. CDR3 coding DNA: TGTGCCAGTAGTCAGGACAGAAACACTGAAGCTTTCTTT.

The gene calls are TRBV7-6 and TRBJ2-7; maybe TRBD1 (5 bases). Germline V CDR1 and CDR2: SGHVS, FNYEAQ. The CDR3 loop spans 15 amino acids. Trimming pared 2 bases from V and 0 bases from J, leaving 11 bases between. As DNA, the CDR3 is TGTGCCAGCAGCTTATCAACAGGAAGCTCCTACGAGCAGTACTTC. Its protein is CASSLSTGSSYEQYF.

The table lists this clone with a few counts. V usage is TRBV7-9 and J usage is TRBJ2-7; 7 positions match TRBD2. Trimming cost V 11 bases and J 0 bases; bases outside gene matches: 4. The CDR3 is 12 residues long. The germline CDR1 and CDR2 sequences are SEHNR and FQNEAQ (reference sequence). The CDR3 sequence is CAVGTISYEQYF. CDR3 in DNA: TGTGCCGTCGGGACTATCTCCTACGAGCAGTACTTC.

The V and J genes are TRBV5-1 and TRBJ1-1; possibly TRBD1 for D (5 bases). This CDR3 spans 16 amino acids. Germline-derived CDR1 and CDR2 are SGHRS and YFSETQ. V lost 0 bases and J 2 bases, leaving 14 bases between the germline ends. The CDR3 DNA reads as TGCGCCAGCAGCTTGGGAGCAGGGTGGTCCAACACTGAAGCTTTCTTT. Amino acid sequence: CASSLGAGWSNTEAFF.

The V and J genes are TRBV7-9 and TRBJ2-2, with a tentative D call TRBD2 (6 bases). The CDR3 loop spans 14 amino acids. CDR1 is SEHNR and CDR2 is FQNEAQ in the germline V gene (reference sequence). Trimming cost V 2 bases and J 5 bases, with 9 bases left between them. The CDR3 DNA follows: TGTGCCAGCAGCTTATTTGGGGGGACCGGGGAGCTGTTTTTT. Its translation is CASSLFGGTGELFF.

The chain joins TRBV25-1 to TRBJ2-7, with 7 positions matching TRBD1. J lost 7 bases, V lost 2 bases, and 11 bases had no gene match. CDR3 length equals 15 residues. CDR1 is MGHDK and CDR2 is SYGVNS in the germline V gene. CDR3 loop: CASSEGGVTGNEQYF. The CDR3 DNA reads TGTGCCAGCAGTGAAGGAGGAGTGACAGGGAATGAGCAGTACTTC.

A remark on this clone: This same CDR3 is encoded by further DNA sequences in the sample. This sequence joins TRBV10-3 and TRBJ1-1; 8 bases match TRBD1. The germline V gene has CDR1 ENHRY and CDR2 SYGVKD. The CDR3 extends over 14 amino acids. V lost 4 bases and J lost 1; bases outside the gene matches: 2. The CDR3, as DNA: TGTGCCATCAGTGGTGGACAGGGGAACACTGAAGCTTTCTTT. As protein: CAISGGQGNTEAFF.

The chain employs TRBV10-3 and TRBJ2-3; 11 nucleotides align to TRBD2. This CDR3 is built from 15 residues. V was pared by 6 bases and J by 1 base, with 3 bases of the junction left unmatched. Germline V CDR1 and CDR2: ENHRY, SYGVKD. The CDR3 region is CAISIAGGRTDTQYF. DNA of the CDR3: TGTGCCATCAGCATAGCGGGAGGGCGCACAGATACGCAGTATTTT.

This clone was detected only a few times. This chain links TRBV10-3 with TRBJ1-1; 8 bases match TRBD1. This CDR3 spans 18 amino acids. Germline V gives CDR1 ENHRY, CDR2 SYGVKD. J lost 1 base, V lost 0 bases, and 10 bases had no gene match. This chain's CDR3 is CAISESRGRQGTNTEAFF. The CDR3 DNA reads as TGTGCCATCAGTGAGTCTCGAGGGAGACAGGGGACGAACACTGAAGCTTTCTTT.

The V gene is TRBV6-1, the J gene TRBJ1-3, with a possible D match to TRBD1 (5 bases). With 3 bases removed from V and 1 base from J, the gap between germline ends came to 10 bases. The V gene's germline CDR1 is MNHNS and CDR2 SASEGT. The CDR3 loop spans 15 amino acids. The CDR3 DNA is TGTGCCAGCAGTGAGGGGCGGGGGTCTGGAAACACCATATATTTT. This sequence encodes CASSEGRGSGNTIYF.

The rearrangement uses TRBV28 and TRBJ2-2, with 9 bases lining up with TRBD2. Germline V CDR1 and CDR2: MDHEN, SYDVKM. The CDR3 contains 16 residues. Losses at the gene ends were 5 bases for V and 1 base for J; bases not matched to a gene: 5. CDR3 coding DNA: TGTGCCAGCAGTCCTTATAGCGGGAGGAACACCGGGGAGCTGTTTTTT. As protein: CASSPYSGRNTGELFF.

This clone was counted a single time. V and J are TRBV7-2 and TRBJ2-7; 10 bases align to TRBD1. This CDR3 is 14 amino acids long. The germline V gene has CDR1 SGHTA and CDR2 FQGNSA. V shed 4 bases and J 2 bases; nucleotides not matched to a gene: 2. This chain's CDR3 is CASSSGQGTYEQYF. The CDR3 DNA reads as TGTGCCAGCAGCTCGGGACAGGGGACCTACGAGCAGTACTTC.

The genes are TRBV28 and TRBJ2-7, with 9 bases lining up with TRBD2. Trimming took 3 bases from V and 8 from J; bases not matched to a gene: 14. The germline V gene has CDR1 MDHEN and CDR2 SYDVKM. This CDR3 has 16 amino acids. CDR3: CASSFRNSGSARKQYF. CDR3 nucleotide sequence: TGTGCCAGCAGTTTCCGTAATAGCGGGAGTGCTCGCAAGCAGTACTTC.

On this clone itself: At the DNA level, this CDR3 is encoded by other sequences in the same sample as well. The chain has TRBV7-3 and TRBJ2-5, with D possibly matching TRBD1 (6 bases). The CDR3 has 13 residues. The germline V and J ends were trimmed by 1 base and 5 bases, with 8 bases remaining between them. Germline-derived CDR1 and CDR2 are SGHTA and FQGTGA. The DNA of the CDR3 is TGTGCCAGCAGCTTAAGTGGGGGCGAGACCCAGTACTTC. Protein: CASSLSGGETQYF.

The chain links TRBV10-3 to TRBJ1-1; possibly TRBD1 for D (6 bases). V was clipped by 6 bases and J by 7 bases, with 15 bases between them. The CDR3 spans 13 residues. Looked up from germline, CDR1 is ENHRY and CDR2 is SYGVKD. The CDR3 DNA is TGTGCCATCAGGGGGACATCCAGCAGTGAAGCTTTCTTT. This sequence encodes CAIRGTSSSEAFF.

The rearrangement uses TRBV6-6 and TRBJ1-2; no clear D. Germline loops: CDR1 MNHNY, CDR2 SVGAGI (reference sequence). Trimming took off 10 bases at V and 3 bases at J, with 9 bases between the two ends. The CDR3 has 11 amino acids. This CDR3 is CAISVDYGYTF. For the CDR3, the DNA is TGTGCCATTTCAGTGGACTATGGCTACACCTTC.

This clone appeared once. The rearrangement joins TRBV6-5 to TRBJ1-2, with 7 bases identical to TRBD1. This CDR3 is built from 14 residues. Germline V gene lookup returns CDR1 MNHEY and CDR2 SVGAGI. V lost 5 bases and J lost 5; bases outside the gene matches: 8. The chain's CDR3 is CASSHRGLTYGYTF. The CDR3 bases are TGTGCCAGCAGTCACAGGGGATTGACATATGGCTACACCTTC.

The rearrangement links TRBV4-1 to TRBJ2-1, with 8 nucleotides matching TRBD1. Germline lookup yields CDR1 MGHRA and CDR2 YSYEKL. The CDR3 runs to 16 residues. The V and J ends lost 0 bases and 10 bases, in that order; junction bases with no gene match: 11. In nucleotides, the CDR3 is TGCGCCAGCAGCCAAGACCCAGGGGGCGGCCTTGGGGAGCAGTTCTTC. Its protein product is CASSQDPGGGLGEQFF.

J is TRBJ1-5 and V is TRBV28; tentatively, D is TRBD1 (5 bases). This CDR3 contains 15 residues. CDR1 and CDR2 (germline): MDHEN, SYDVKM. V was cut by 6 bases and J by 9 bases, with 21 bases left in between. CDR3 region: CASSSTTVGLGPQHF. As DNA, the CDR3 is TGTGCCAGCAGCTCCACGACAGTGGGGTTAGGGCCCCAGCATTTT.